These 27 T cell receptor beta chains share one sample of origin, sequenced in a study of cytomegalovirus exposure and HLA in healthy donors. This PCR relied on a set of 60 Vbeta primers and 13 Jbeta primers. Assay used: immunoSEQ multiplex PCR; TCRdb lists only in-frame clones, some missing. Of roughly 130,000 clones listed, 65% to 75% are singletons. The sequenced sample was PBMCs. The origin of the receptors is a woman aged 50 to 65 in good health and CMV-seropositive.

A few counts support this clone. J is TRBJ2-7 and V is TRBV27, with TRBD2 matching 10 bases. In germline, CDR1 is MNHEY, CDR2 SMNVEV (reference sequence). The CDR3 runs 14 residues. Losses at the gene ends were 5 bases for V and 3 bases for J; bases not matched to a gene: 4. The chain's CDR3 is CASSKLAGGYEQYF. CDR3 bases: TGTGCCAGCAGTAAATTAGCGGGGGGCTACGAGCAGTACTTC.

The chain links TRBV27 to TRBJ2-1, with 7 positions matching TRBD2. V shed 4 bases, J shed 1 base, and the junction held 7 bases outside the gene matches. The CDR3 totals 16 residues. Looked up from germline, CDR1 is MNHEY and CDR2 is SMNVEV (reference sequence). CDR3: CASSSQLALSYNEQFF. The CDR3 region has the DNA TGTGCCAGCAGTTCACAACTAGCGCTTTCCTACAATGAGCAGTTCTTC.

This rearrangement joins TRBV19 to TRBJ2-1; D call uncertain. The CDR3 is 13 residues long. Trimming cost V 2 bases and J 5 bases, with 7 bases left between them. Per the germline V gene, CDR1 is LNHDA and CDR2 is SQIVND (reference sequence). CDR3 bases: TGTGCCAGTAGTATATGGCAGGACAATGAGCAGTTCTTC. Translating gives CASSIWQDNEQFF.

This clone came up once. The CDR3 DNA sequence: TGCGCCAGCAGCTCTGGTGGGACAGAGAGAAACGAGCAGTACTTC. It yields the protein CASSSGGTERNEQYF. The rearrangement uses TRBV5-1 and TRBJ2-7; 7 bases map to TRBD1. Germline trimming cut 3 bases from V and 5 bases from J; bases unmatched to any gene: 11. The V gene's germline CDR1 is SGHRS and CDR2 YFSETQ. This CDR3 spans 15 amino acids.

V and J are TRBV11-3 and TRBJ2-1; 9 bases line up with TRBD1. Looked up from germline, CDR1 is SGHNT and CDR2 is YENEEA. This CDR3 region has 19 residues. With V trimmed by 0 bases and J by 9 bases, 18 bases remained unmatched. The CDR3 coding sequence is TGTGCCAGCAGCTTAGAGAGCGGGACAGGGCTGGGAAGGGGTGGTGAGCAGTTCTTC. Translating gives CASSLESGTGLGRGGEQFF.

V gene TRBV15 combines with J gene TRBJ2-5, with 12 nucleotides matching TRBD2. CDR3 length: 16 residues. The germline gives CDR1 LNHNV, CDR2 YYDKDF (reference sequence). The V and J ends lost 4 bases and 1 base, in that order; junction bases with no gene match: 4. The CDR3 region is CATSTGLAGFQETQYF. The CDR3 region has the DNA TGTGCCACCAGCACCGGACTAGCGGGGTTCCAAGAGACCCAGTACTTC.

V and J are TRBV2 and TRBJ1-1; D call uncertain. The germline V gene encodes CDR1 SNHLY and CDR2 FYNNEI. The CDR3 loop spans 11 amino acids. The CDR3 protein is CYYGVALKAFF. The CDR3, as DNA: TGTTACTACGGGGTTGCATTGAAAGCTTTCTTT.

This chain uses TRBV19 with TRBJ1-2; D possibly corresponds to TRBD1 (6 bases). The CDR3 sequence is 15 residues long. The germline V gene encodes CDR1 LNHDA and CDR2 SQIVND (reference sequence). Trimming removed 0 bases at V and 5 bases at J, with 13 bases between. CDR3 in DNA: TGTGCCAGTAGTATAGATAAGCGGGGACATTATGGCTACACCTTC. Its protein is CASSIDKRGHYGYTF.

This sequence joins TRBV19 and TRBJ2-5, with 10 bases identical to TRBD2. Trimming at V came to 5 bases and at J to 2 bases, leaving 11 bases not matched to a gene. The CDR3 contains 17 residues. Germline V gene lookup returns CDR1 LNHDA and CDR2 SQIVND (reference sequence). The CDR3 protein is CASSGRARTSGQETQYF. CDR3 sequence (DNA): TGTGCCAGTAGTGGTCGGGCCCGGACTAGCGGACAAGAGACCCAGTACTTC. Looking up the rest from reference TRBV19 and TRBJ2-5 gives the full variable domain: DGGITQSPKYLFRKEGQNVTLSCEQNLNHDAMYWYRQDPGQGLRLIYYSQIVNDFQKGDIAEGYSVSREKKESFPLTVTSAQKNPTAFYLCASSGRARTSGQETQYFGPGTRLLVL.

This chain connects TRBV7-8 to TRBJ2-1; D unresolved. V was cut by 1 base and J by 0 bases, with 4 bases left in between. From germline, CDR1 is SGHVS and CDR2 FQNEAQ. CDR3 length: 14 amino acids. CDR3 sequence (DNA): TGTGCCAGCAGCTTAGTCAACTCCTACAATGAGCAGTTCTTC. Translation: CASSLVNSYNEQFF.

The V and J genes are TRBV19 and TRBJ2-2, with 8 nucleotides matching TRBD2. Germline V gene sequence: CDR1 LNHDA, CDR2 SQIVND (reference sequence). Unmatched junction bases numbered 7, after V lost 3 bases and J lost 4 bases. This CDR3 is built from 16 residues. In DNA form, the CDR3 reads TGTGCCAGTAGTATGTCGGGAGGGATGGGCACCGGGGAGCTGTTTTTT. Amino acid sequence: CASSMSGGMGTGELFF. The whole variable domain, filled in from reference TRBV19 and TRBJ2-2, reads DGGITQSPKYLFRKEGQNVTLSCEQNLNHDAMYWYRQDPGQGLRLIYYSQIVNDFQKGDIAEGYSVSREKKESFPLTVTSAQKNPTAFYLCASSMSGGMGTGELFFGEGSRLTVL.

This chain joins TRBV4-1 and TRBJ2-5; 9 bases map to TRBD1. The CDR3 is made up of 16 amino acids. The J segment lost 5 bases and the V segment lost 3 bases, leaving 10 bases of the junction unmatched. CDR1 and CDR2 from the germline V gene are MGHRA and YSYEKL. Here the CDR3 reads CASSQGGTGMMETQYF. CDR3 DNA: TGCGCCAGCAGCCAGGGGGGGACAGGGATGATGGAGACCCAGTACTTC.

CDR3 bases: TGTGCCACCAGGCGAGCCACCGGGGAGCTGTTTTTT. The encoded protein is CATRRATGELFF. This chain uses TRBV10-3 with TRBJ2-2; D uncertain. Germline V gene lookup returns CDR1 ENHRY and CDR2 SYGVKD. V was shortened by 10 bases and J by 4 bases, with 10 bases between the two germline ends. The CDR3 extends over 12 amino acids.

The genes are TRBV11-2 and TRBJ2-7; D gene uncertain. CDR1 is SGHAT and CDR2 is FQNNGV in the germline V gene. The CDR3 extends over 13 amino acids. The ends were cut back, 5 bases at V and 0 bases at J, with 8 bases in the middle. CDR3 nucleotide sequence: TGTGCCAGCAGCCTATATACCTCCTACGAGCAGTACTTC. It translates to CASSLYTSYEQYF.

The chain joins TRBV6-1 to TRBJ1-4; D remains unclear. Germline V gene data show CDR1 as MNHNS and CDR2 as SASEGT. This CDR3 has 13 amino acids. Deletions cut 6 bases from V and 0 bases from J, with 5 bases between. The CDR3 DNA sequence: TGTGCCAGCAGAAGCGCAACTAATGAAAAACTGTTTTTT. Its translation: CASRSATNEKLFF.

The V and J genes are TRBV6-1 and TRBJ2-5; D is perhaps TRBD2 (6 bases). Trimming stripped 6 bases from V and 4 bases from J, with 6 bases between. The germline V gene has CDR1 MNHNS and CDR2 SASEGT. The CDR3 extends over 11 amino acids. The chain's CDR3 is CASRGGETQYF. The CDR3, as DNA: TGTGCCAGCAGGGGAGGAGAGACCCAGTACTTC.

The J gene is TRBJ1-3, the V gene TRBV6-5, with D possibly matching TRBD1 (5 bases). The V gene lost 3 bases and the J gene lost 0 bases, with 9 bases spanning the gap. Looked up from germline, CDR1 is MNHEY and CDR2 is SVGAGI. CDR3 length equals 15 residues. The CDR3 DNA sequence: TGTGCCAGCAGTTATACCGGGGGCTCTGGAAACACCATATATTTT. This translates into CASSYTGGSGNTIYF.

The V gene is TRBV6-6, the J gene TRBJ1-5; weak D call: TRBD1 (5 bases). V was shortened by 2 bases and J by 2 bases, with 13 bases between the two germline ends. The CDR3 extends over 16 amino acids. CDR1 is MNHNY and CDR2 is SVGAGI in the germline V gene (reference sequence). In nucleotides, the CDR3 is TGTGCCAGCAGTTACGGCCCAGGGTCGGGCAATCAGCCCCAGCATTTT. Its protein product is CASSYGPGSGNQPQHF.

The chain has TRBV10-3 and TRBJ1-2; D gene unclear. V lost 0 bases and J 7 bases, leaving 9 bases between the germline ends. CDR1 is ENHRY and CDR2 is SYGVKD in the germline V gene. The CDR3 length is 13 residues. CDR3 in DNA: TGTGCCATCAGTGAGTCCGGCGCAGGTGGCTACACCTTC. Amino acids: CAISESGAGGYTF.

Written as DNA, the CDR3 is TGTGCCAGTAGTACCCGACAGGGGCCCTCCTACGAGCAGTACTTC. It translates to CASSTRQGPSYEQYF. The chain recombines TRBV19 with TRBJ2-7, with 8 nucleotides matching TRBD1. From germline, CDR1 is LNHDA and CDR2 SQIVND (reference sequence). The CDR3 contains 15 residues. V lost 4 bases, J lost 0 bases, and 5 bases stayed unmatched.

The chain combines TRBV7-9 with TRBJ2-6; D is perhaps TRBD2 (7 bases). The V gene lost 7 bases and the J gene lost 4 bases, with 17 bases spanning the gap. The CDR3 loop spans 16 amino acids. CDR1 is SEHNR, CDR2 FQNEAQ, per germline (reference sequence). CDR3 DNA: TGTGCCAGCACCCGAAGGGGGGGGTCCGGGGCCAACGTCCTGACTTTC. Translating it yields CASTRRGGSGANVLTF. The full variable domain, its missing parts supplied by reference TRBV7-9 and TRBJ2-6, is DTGVSQNPRHKITKRGQNVTFRCDPISEHNRLYWYRQTLGQGPEFLTYFQNEAQLEKSRLLSDRFSAERPKGSFSTLEIQRTEQGDSAMYLCASTRRGGSGANVLTFGAGSRLTVL.

The CDR3 DNA reads as TGCGCCAGCAGCTTGGCGGCGGAAACTACCTACGAGCAGTACTTC. Its translation: CASSLAAETTYEQYF. The V call is TRBV5-1, the J call TRBJ2-5; D is unresolved. The end of the DNA is better explained by TRBJ2-7, so the J call may be wrong. Germline lookup yields CDR1 SGHRS and CDR2 YFSETQ. The CDR3 spans 15 residues.

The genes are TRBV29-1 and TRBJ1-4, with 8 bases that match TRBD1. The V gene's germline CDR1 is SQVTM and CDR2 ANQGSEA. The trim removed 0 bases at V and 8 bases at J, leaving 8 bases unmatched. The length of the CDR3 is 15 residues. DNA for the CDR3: TGCAGCGTTGAAGAACGGACAGGGAACCAGGAAAAACTGTTTTTT. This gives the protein CSVEERTGNQEKLFF.

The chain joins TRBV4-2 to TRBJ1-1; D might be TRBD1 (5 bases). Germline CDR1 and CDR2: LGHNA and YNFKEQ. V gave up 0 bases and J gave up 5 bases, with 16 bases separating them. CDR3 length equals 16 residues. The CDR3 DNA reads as TGTGCCAGCAGCCAAGAGAACCCGGGGGGGAAGACTGAAGCTTTCTTT. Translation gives CASSQENPGGKTEAFF.

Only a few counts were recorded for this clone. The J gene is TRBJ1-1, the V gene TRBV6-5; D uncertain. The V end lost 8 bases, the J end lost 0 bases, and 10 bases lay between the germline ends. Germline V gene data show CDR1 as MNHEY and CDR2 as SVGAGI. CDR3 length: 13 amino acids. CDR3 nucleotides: TGTGCCAGCTTGAAAGCGTTGAACACTGAAGCTTTCTTT. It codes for CASLKALNTEAFF.

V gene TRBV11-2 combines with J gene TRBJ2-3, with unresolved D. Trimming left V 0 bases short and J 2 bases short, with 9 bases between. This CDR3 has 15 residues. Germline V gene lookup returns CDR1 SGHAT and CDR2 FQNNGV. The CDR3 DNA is TGTGCCAGCAGCTTAGATGTTAAATTCACAGATACGCAGTATTTT. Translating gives CASSLDVKFTDTQYF.

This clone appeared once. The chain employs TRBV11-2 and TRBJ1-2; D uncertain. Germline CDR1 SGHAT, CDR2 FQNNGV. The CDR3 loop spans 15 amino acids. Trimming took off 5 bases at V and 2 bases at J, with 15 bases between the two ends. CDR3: CASSGRVVQNYGYTF. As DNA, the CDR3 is TGTGCCAGCAGCGGGCGGGTAGTCCAGAACTATGGCTACACCTTC.